The 7 T cell receptor beta chains below all came from one sample that was sequenced in a study of blood T cell repertoires in COVID-19. Here immunoSEQ multiplex PCR was the method, and the copy in TCRdb shows in-frame clones only, minus some. The sample lists roughly 34,000 clones; 85% to 95% were seen once. Sequenced: peripheral blood. These receptors came from a man in his sixties with active or convalescent COVID-19.

The CDR3 protein is CASSFGGPSYEQYF. CDR3 DNA: TGTGCCAGCAGCTTTGGCGGGCCCTCCTACGAGCAGTACTTC. This chain connects TRBV5-6 to TRBJ2-7; D is perhaps TRBD2 (5 bases). The CDR3 length is 14 residues. The V gene lost 2 bases and the J gene lost 0 bases, with 9 bases spanning the gap. Germline V CDR1 and CDR2: SGHDT, YYEEEE.

The rearrangement uses TRBV25-1 and TRBJ2-2; the D gene is possibly TRBD1 (6 bases). This CDR3 contains 16 residues. The germline V and J ends were trimmed by 6 bases and 6 bases, with 20 bases remaining between them. The germline CDR1 and CDR2 sequences are MGHDK and SYGVNS. Written as DNA, the CDR3 is TGTGCCAGCAGCCCCCCAAATGCGAGGGGGTCCGGGGAGCTGTTTTTT. Amino acids: CASSPPNARGSGELFF. Full variable domain (missing parts from reference TRBV25-1 and TRBJ2-2): EADIYQTPRYLVIGTGKKITLECSQTMGHDKMYWYQQDPGMELHLIHYSYGVNSTEKGDLSSESTVSRIRTEHFPLTLESARPSHTSQYLCASSPPNARGSGELFFGEGSRLTVL.

This clone was seen only once. V is TRBV18 and J is TRBJ2-3, with no clear D. The V and J ends lost 3 bases and 3 bases respectively, with 4 bases between them. Germline V CDR1 and CDR2: KGHSH, LQKENI. This CDR3 is built from 12 residues. The CDR3 is CASSPQTDTQYF. Here the CDR3 DNA reads TGTGCCAGCTCACCGCAGACAGATACGCAGTATTTT.

This clone has a single count. The J gene is TRBJ1-1, the V gene TRBV5-6; D is uncertain. The CDR3 totals 15 residues. The germline gives CDR1 SGHDT, CDR2 YYEEEE. V was pared by 4 bases and J by 1 base, with 14 bases between. This CDR3 reads CASSPPYLENTEAFF. The CDR3 region has the DNA TGTGCCAGCAGCCCTCCCTACCTAGAGAACACTGAAGCTTTCTTT.

The chain employs TRBV7-9 and TRBJ2-1; D remains ambiguous. The CDR3 runs to 13 residues. V lost 4 bases to trimming and J lost 7 bases, with 11 bases between them. CDR1 and CDR2 from the germline V gene are SEHNR and FQNEAQ (reference sequence). CDR3 nucleotides: TGTGCCAGCAGCTCCTTGGAGTTTAATGAGCAGTTCTTC. Protein: CASSSLEFNEQFF.

The chain uses TRBV6-6 and TRBJ2-5, with D possibly matching TRBD2 (6 bases). Germline V CDR1 and CDR2: MNHNY, SVGAGI (reference sequence). The CDR3 totals 15 residues. Trimming shortened V by 6 bases and J by 5 bases, and 19 bases separated the two germline ends. For the CDR3, the DNA is TGTGCCAGCAGCCCAGCCTTTGGGGGGTTGGAGACCCAGTACTTC. Translating gives CASSPAFGGLETQYF.

For the CDR3, the DNA is TGTGCTAGTGGTTTGTCGCGGGGACAGGGGCTGTACGAGCAGTACTTC. This translates into CASGLSRGQGLYEQYF. V gene TRBV12-5 combines with J gene TRBJ2-7; 10 positions agree with TRBD1. The V and J ends lost 2 bases and 4 bases, in that order; junction bases with no gene match: 8. Germline CDR1 is LGHNT and CDR2 is FRNRAP. CDR3 length equals 16 residues.